These T cell receptor beta chains were read from a single sample in a study of regulatory T cells in long-lasting Graves disease. TCRdb re-called the multiplex PCR reads with MiXCR, one entry per CDR3 protein. The sample comprises 450,000 to 500,000 distinct CDR3 sequences, around 15% of which are singletons, and 9% to 15% rests with the top ten. The sample was also reused in another study, on T cells in Graves' hyperthyroidism and ophthalmopathy.

This material consisted of peripheral blood mononuclear cells (PBMCs), taken at new diagnosis, from a patient treated with antithyroid drugs. These receptors all stem from a man between 35 and 55 years old with Graves disease. Both conserved end residues are part of each CDR3. The D gene is left open where the match is weak. Rows give clone size only sometimes, using once, few, many, or a class for an expanded clone.

J gene | D gene | V gene | clone size | CDR3 protein | CDR3 DNA
TRBJ2-2 | TRBD1 | TRBV18 | . | CASSPRTGRTGELFF | TGTGCCAGCTCACCAAGGACAGGGCGGACCGGGGAGCTGTTTTTT
TRBJ2-2 | TRBD2 | TRBV27 | once | CASRQSGRAETGELFF | TGTGCCAGCAGACAGAGCGGGAGGGCCGAAACCGGGGAGCTGTTTTTT
TRBJ2-1 | . | TRBV9 | . | CASQTSFGEQFF | TGTGCCAGTCAAACTAGTTTTGGTGAGCAGTTCTTC
TRBJ2-3 | TRBD1 | TRBV18 | . | CASSPRFLQGASTDTQYF | TGTGCCAGCTCACCACGATTTCTACAGGGGGCGAGCACAGATACGCAGTATTTT
TRBJ2-3 | . | TRBV28 | many | CASTSLGAPSTDTQYF | TGTGCCAGCACCTCCTTGGGGGCTCCAAGCACAGATACGCAGTATTTT
TRBJ1-5 | . | TRBV4-1 | . | CASSQVMNQPQHF | TGCGCCAGCAGCCAAGTAATGAATCAGCCCCAGCATTTT
TRBJ2-3 | TRBD2 | TRBV20-1 | few | CSAGTSGNADTQYF | TGCAGTGCTGGGACTAGCGGGAATGCAGATACGCAGTATTTT
TRBJ1-5 | . | TRBV19 | few | CASSITSRLSNQPQHF | TGTGCCAGTAGTATCACCAGCCGCTTAAGCAATCAGCCCCAGCATTTT
TRBJ2-5 | TRBD1 | TRBV12-3/TRBV12-4 | many | CASSLRGQGGSETQYF | TGTGCCAGCAGTTTACGGGGACAGGGGGGATCAGAGACCCAGTACTTC
TRBJ2-7 | . | TRBV24-1 | few | CATSDRGEEQYF | TGTGCCACCAGTGATAGAGGGGAGGAGCAGTACTTC
TRBJ2-3 | . | TRBV7-2 | . | CASSLVVSRWRADTQYF | TGTGCCAGCAGCTTAGTAGTTTCCCGGTGGAGGGCAGATACGCAGTATTTT
TRBJ2-3 | . | TRBV5-1 | many | CASSLGTVVDTQYF | TGCGCCAGCAGCTTGGGGACAGTTGTAGATACGCAGTATTTT
TRBJ2-7 | . | TRBV12-3/TRBV12-4 | many | CASSFQAYEQYF | TGTGCCAGCAGTTTCCAGGCCTACGAGCAGTACTTC
TRBJ2-4 | TRBD1 | TRBV20-1 | many | CSARDADRGLQIQYF | TGCAGTGCTAGAGACGCGGACAGGGGGCTTCAAATTCAGTACTTC
TRBJ2-3 | . | TRBV20-1 | many | CSARMGAGFTDTQYF | TGCAGTGCTAGAATGGGGGCAGGGTTCACAGATACGCAGTATTTT
TRBJ2-5 | TRBD2 | TRBV6-2/TRBV6-3 | . | CASTPGTSGRANLRAETQYF | TGTGCCAGCACTCCAGGGACTAGCGGGAGGGCGAACCTACGGGCGGAGACCCAGTACTTC
TRBJ2-2 | . | TRBV30 | many | CAWSRGPGELFF | TGTGCCTGGAGTCGTGGTCCCGGGGAGCTGTTTTTT
TRBJ2-1 | TRBD1 | TRBV10-1 | many | CASSASGGHEQFF | TGCGCCAGCAGTGCGTCAGGGGGCCATGAGCAGTTCTTC
TRBJ2-7 | . | TRBV20-1 | many | CSAPSRASYEQYF | TGCAGTGCCCCCTCGCGGGCATCCTACGAGCAGTACTTC
TRBJ1-6 | TRBD1 | TRBV6-2/TRBV6-3 | many | CASSALGTGRSPLHF | TGTGCCAGCAGTGCCCTGGGGACAGGGCGTTCACCCCTCCACTTT
TRBJ2-3 | . | TRBV12-5 | many | CASGSKNTQYF | TGTGCTAGTGGTTCGAAGAATACGCAGTATTTT
TRBJ1-4 | . | TRBV28 | . | CASSSQGLDEKLFF | TGTGCCAGCAGTTCCCAGGGGTTGGATGAAAAACTGTTTTTT
TRBJ2-5 | . | TRBV30 | many | CAWQLGETQYF | TGTGCCTGGCAACTTGGGGAGACCCAGTACTTC
TRBJ1-1 | TRBD1 | TRBV12-3/TRBV12-4 | . | CASSGGQGAGGTEAFF | TGTGCCAGCAGTGGCGGACAGGGGGCCGGTGGGACTGAAGCTTTCTTT
TRBJ2-2 | . | TRBV6-5 | many | CASSYGAFGVGELFF | TGTGCCAGCAGTTACGGGGCTTTTGGGGTCGGGGAGCTGTTTTTT
TRBJ1-3 | . | TRBV20-1 | few | CSATPQAGNTIYF | TGCAGTGCTACCCCGCAAGCTGGAAACACCATATATTTT
TRBJ2-1 | TRBD2 | TRBV11-2 | many | CASSLEAGVSNEQFF | TGTGCCAGCAGCTTAGAAGCGGGAGTGTCCAATGAGCAGTTCTTC
TRBJ2-7 | . | TRBV19 | . | CASSKESGRELNEQYF | TGTGCCAGTAGCAAGGAGTCGGGTAGGGAGTTGAACGAGCAGTACTTC
TRBJ2-1 | TRBD2 | TRBV20-1 | . | CSGRRTSGRNDEQFF | TGCAGTGGACGTAGGACTAGCGGGAGAAACGATGAGCAGTTCTTC
TRBJ2-7 | TRBD2 | TRBV7-3 | . | CASSLEGLAGGSDEQYF | TGTGCCAGCAGCTTGGAAGGACTAGCGGGTGGCTCCGACGAGCAGTACTTC
TRBJ2-1 | TRBD2 | TRBV30 | many | CAWSDSGIHNEQFF | TGTGCCTGGAGTGACAGCGGGATACACAATGAGCAGTTCTTC
TRBJ2-3 | TRBD1 | TRBV6-1 | once | CASSRTGGITDTQYF | TGTGCCAGCAGCCGGACAGGGGGCATCACAGATACGCAGTATTTT
TRBJ1-6 | . | TRBV3-1 | few | CASSQDPFDSPLHF | TGTGCCAGCAGCCAAGACCCTTTCGATTCACCCCTCCACTTT
TRBJ2-3 | . | TRBV19 | few | CASSIVAGSGNTQYF | TGTGCCAGTAGTATAGTGGCAGGGTCTGGAAATACGCAGTATTTT
TRBJ2-2 | . | TRBV11-3 | many | CASSAPTGELFF | TGTGCCAGCAGTGCGCCCACCGGGGAGCTGTTTTTT
TRBJ2-1 | . | TRBV7-3 | . | CASSFLKWAGSDEQFF | TGTGCCAGCAGCTTCCTCAAATGGGCTGGGTCGGATGAGCAGTTCTTC
TRBJ1-2 | . | TRBV3-1 | many | CASSQEGTNYGYTF | TGTGCCAGCAGCCAGGAGGGGACAAACTATGGCTACACCTTC
TRBJ2-1 | TRBD2 | TRBV6-2/TRBV6-3 | many | CAVGTSGGNEQFF | TGTGCCGTCGGGACTAGCGGGGGCAATGAGCAGTTCTTC
TRBJ2-7 | TRBD1 | TRBV5-4 | many | CASSKETGAVQYF | TGTGCCAGCAGCAAGGAGACAGGGGCTGTGCAGTACTTC
TRBJ2-4 | TRBD2 | TRBV28 | few | CASSLITSGSVDIQYF | TGTGCCAGCAGTTTGATAACTAGCGGGAGTGTGGACATTCAGTACTTC
TRBJ1-2 | TRBD1 | TRBV12-5 | . | CASGLGQGLYGYTF | TGTGCTAGTGGTTTAGGACAGGGACTCTATGGCTACACCTTC
TRBJ2-1 | . | TRBV30 | many | CALTPNSRYNEQFF | TGTGCCTTAACCCCCAATTCCAGGTACAATGAGCAGTTCTTC
TRBJ1-5 | . | TRBV28 | many | CASRARTANNQPQHF | TGTGCCAGCAGGGCACGGACCGCTAACAATCAGCCCCAGCATTTT
TRBJ2-3 | . | TRBV12-5 | many | CASGFPGDADTQYF | TGTGCTAGTGGTTTTCCAGGGGACGCAGATACGCAGTATTTT
TRBJ2-2 | TRBD2 | TRBV2 | many | CASSEEGGKAGELFF | TGTGCCAGCAGTGAGGAGGGAGGGAAGGCCGGGGAGCTGTTTTTT
TRBJ2-7 | . | TRBV30 | many | CAWSVLQGIGEQYF | TGTGCCTGGAGTGTACTACAGGGTATTGGCGAGCAGTACTTC
TRBJ2-3 | . | TRBV28 | . | CASSPGGRAFTDTQYF | TGTGCCAGCAGCCCGGGGGGCAGGGCCTTCACAGATACGCAGTATTTT
TRBJ2-7 | TRBD2 | TRBV6-1 | . | CASSNGLAGKYEQYF | TGTGCCAGCAGCAACGGACTAGCGGGAAAATACGAGCAGTACTTC
TRBJ2-1 | TRBD2 | TRBV5-1 | many | CASSSGTSGSSSYNEQFF | TGCGCCAGCAGTTCCGGGACTAGCGGGTCTAGCTCCTACAATGAGCAGTTCTTC
TRBJ1-1 | . | TRBV7-3 | . | CASSSGGGLTEAFF | TGTGCCAGCAGCTCGGGTGGAGGGCTCACTGAAGCTTTCTTT
TRBJ1-4 | . | TRBV2 | many | CASTPPSRAEKLFF | TGTGCCAGCACCCCACCCTCCCGGGCAGAAAAACTGTTTTTT
TRBJ1-1 | . | TRBV15 | few | CATSRGGENTEAFF | TGTGCCACCAGCAGAGGTGGGGAGAACACTGAAGCTTTCTTT
TRBJ1-5 | TRBD1 | TRBV6-1 | . | CASRGTGGSNQPQHF | TGTGCCAGCAGGGGGACAGGGGGATCCAATCAGCCCCAGCATTTT
TRBJ1-2 | TRBD1 | TRBV6-1 | many | CASSESTGGIGYTF | TGTGCCAGCAGTGAGTCCACAGGGGGCATCGGCTACACCTTC
TRBJ2-2 | . | TRBV18 | . | CASSPGLQNTGELFF | TGTGCCAGCTCTCCGGGACTCCAGAACACCGGGGAGCTGTTTTTT
TRBJ2-4 | . | TRBV11-2 | many | CASSSSQGLNPNIQYF | TGTGCCAGCAGCTCCAGTCAGGGGTTAAACCCAAACATTCAGTACTTC
TRBJ1-1 | . | TRBV20-1 | many | CSASRTGVEAFF | TGCAGTGCTAGCAGGACGGGGGTTGAAGCTTTCTTT